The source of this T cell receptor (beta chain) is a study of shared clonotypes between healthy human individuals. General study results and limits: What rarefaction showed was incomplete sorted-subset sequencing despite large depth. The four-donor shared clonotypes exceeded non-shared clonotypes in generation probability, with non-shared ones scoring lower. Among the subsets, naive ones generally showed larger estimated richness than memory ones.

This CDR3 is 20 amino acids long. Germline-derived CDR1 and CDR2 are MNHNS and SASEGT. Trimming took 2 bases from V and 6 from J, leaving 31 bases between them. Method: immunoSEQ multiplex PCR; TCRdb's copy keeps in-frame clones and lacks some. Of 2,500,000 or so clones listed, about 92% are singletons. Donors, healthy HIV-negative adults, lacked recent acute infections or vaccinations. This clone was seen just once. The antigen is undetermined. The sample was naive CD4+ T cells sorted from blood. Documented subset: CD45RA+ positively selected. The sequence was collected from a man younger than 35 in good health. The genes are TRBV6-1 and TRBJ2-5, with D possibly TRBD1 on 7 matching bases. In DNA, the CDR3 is TGTGCCAGCAGTGAAATGACCCCGACAGGGTGGTGGGAGGAGGGAAAGACCCAGTACTTC. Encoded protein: CASSEMTPTGWWEEGKTQYF.